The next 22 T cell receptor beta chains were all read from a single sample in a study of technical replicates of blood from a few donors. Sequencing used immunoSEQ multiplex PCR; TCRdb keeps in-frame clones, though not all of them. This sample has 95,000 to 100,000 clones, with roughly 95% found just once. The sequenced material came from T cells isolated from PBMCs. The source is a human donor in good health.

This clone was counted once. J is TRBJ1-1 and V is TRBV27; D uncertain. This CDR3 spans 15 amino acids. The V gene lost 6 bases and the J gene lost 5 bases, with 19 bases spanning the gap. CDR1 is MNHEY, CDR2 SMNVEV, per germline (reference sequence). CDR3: CASRPLVPVYTEAFF. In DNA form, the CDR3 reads TGTGCCAGCAGGCCCCTCGTCCCGGTTTATACTGAAGCTTTCTTT.

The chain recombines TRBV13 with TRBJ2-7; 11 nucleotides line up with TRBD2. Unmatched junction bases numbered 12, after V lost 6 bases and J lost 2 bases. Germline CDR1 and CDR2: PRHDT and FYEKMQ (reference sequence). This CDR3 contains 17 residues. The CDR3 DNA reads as TGTGCCAGCAGTGGTGGACTAGCGGGCCATACGACCTACGAGCAGTACTTC. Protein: CASSGGLAGHTTYEQYF.

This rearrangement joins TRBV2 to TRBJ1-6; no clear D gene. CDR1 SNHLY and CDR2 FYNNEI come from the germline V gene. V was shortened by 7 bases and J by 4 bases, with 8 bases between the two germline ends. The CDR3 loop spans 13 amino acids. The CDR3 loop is CASKPSYNSPLHF. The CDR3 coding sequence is TGTGCCAGCAAGCCCTCTTATAATTCACCCCTCCACTTT.

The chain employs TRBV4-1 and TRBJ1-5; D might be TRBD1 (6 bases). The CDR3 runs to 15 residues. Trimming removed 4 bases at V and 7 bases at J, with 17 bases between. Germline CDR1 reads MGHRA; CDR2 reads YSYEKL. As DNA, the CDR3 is TGCGCCAGCAGCCCCCCCGGGAGGGGGAGGCAGCCCCAGCATTTT. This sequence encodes CASSPPGRGRQPQHF.

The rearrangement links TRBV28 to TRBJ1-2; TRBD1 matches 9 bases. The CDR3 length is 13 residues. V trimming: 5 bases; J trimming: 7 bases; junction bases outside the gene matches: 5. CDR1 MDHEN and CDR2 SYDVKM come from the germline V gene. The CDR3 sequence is CASSHPGQGGYTF. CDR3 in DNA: TGTGCCAGCAGTCACCCGGGACAGGGTGGCTACACCTTC.

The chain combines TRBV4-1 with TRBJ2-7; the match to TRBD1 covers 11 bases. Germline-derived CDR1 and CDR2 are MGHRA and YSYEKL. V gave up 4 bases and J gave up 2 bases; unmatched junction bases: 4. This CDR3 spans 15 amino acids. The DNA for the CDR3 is TGCGCCAGCAGCCCTACGGGACAGGGGGCCTACGAGCAGTACTTC. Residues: CASSPTGQGAYEQYF.

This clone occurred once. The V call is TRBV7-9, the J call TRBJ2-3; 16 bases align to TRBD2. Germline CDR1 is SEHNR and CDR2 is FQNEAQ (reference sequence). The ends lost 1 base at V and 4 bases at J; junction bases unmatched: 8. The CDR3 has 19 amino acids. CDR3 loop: CASSLGGLAGGPRADTQYF. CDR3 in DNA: TGTGCCAGCAGCTTAGGGGGACTAGCGGGAGGGCCGAGGGCAGATACGCAGTATTTT. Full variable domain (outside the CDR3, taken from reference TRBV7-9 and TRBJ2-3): DTGVSQNPRHKITKRGQNVTFRCDPISEHNRLYWYRQTLGQGPEFLTYFQNEAQLEKSRLLSDRFSAERPKGSFSTLEIQRTEQGDSAMYLCASSLGGLAGGPRADTQYFGPGTRLTVL.

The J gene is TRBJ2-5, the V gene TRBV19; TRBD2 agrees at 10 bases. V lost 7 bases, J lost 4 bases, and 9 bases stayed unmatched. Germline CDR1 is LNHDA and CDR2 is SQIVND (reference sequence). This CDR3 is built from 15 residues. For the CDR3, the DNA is TGTGCCAGTAACAGCGGGAGGGGGACCTTAGAGACCCAGTACTTC. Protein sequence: CASNSGRGTLETQYF.

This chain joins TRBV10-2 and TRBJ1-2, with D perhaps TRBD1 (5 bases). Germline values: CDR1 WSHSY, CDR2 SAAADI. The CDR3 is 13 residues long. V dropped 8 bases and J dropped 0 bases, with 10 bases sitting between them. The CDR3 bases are TGCGCCAGCGGTACGACAGCTAACTATGGCTACACCTTC. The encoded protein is CASGTTANYGYTF.

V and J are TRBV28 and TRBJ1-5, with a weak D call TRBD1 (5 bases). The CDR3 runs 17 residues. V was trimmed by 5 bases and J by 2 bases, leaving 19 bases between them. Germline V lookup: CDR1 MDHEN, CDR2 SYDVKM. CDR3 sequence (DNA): TGTGCCAGCAGTCATAAATCGGGGGATTATTGCAATCAGCCCCAGCATTTT. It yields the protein CASSHKSGDYCNQPQHF. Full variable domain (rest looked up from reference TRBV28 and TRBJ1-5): DVKVTQSSRYLVKRTGEKVFLECVQDMDHENMFWYRQDPGLGLRLIYFSYDVKMKEKGDIPEGYSVSREKKERFSLILESASTNQTSMYLCASSHKSGDYCNQPQHFGDGTRLSIL.

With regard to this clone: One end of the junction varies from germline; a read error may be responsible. The CDR3 DNA reads as TGTGCCAGCAGTTTAGTTCGACAGGGGGCAAACTTC. As protein: CASSLVRQGANF. V and J are TRBV28 and TRBJ2-7; 10 nucleotides line up with TRBD1. Germline-derived CDR1 and CDR2 are MDHEN and SYDVKM. This CDR3 comprises 12 residues.

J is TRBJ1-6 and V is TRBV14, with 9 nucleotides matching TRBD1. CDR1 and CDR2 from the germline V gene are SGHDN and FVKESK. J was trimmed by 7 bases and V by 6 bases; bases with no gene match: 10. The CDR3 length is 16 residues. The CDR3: CASRGQGSSFNSPLHF. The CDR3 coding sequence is TGTGCCAGCAGGGGACAGGGCTCGAGCTTCAATTCACCCCTCCACTTT.

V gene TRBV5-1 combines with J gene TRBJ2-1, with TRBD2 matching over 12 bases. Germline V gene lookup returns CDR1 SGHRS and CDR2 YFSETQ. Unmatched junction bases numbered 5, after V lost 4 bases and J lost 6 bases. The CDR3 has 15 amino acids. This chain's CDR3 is CASSLAGGPFNEQFF. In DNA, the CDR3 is TGCGCCAGCAGCCTAGCGGGAGGGCCTTTCAATGAGCAGTTCTTC.

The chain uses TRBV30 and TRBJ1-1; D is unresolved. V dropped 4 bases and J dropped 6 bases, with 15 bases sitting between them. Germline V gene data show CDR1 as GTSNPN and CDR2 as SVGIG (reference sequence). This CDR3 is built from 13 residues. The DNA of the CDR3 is TGTGCCTGGAAGTCGGGAGGGTGGTCTGAAGCTTTCTTT. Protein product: CAWKSGGWSEAFF. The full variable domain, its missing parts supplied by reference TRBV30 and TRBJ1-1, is SQTIHQWPATLVQPVGSPLSLECTVEGTSNPNLYWYRQAAGRGLQLLFYSVGIGQISSEVPQNLSASRPQDRQFILSSKKLLLSDSGFYLCAWKSGGWSEAFFGQGTRLTVV.

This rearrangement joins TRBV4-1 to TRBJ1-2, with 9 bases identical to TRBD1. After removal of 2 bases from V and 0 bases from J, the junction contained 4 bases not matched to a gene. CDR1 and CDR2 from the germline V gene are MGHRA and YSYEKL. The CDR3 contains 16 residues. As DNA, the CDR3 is TGCGCCAGCAGCCAAAATACAGGGGGCGCTAACTATGGCTACACCTTC. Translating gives CASSQNTGGANYGYTF.

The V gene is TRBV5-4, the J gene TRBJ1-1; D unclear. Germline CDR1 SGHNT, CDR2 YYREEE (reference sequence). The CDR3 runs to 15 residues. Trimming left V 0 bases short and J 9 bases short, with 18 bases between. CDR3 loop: CASSLARSSRVKAFF. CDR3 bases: TGTGCCAGCAGCTTGGCCCGTTCGAGCCGAGTCAAAGCTTTCTTT.

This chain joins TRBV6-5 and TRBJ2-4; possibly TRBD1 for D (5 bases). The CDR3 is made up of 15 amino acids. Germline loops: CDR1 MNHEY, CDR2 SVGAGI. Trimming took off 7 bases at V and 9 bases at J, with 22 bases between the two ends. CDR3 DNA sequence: TGTGCCAGCACCACCCATCAGGGTCCCCGGGTCATTCAGTACTTC. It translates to CASTTHQGPRVIQYF.

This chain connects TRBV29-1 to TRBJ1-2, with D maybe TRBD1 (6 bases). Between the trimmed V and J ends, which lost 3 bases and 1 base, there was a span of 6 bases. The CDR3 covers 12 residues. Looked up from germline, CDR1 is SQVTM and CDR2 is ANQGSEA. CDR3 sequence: CSVEDSNYGYTF. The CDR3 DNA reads TGCAGCGTTGAGGACAGTAACTATGGCTACACCTTC.

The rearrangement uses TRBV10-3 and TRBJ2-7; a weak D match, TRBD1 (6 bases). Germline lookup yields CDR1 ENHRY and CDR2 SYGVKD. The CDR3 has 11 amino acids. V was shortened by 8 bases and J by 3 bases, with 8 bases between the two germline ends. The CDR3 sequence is CAIGQHYEQYF. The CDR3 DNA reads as TGTGCCATCGGACAGCACTACGAGCAGTACTTC.

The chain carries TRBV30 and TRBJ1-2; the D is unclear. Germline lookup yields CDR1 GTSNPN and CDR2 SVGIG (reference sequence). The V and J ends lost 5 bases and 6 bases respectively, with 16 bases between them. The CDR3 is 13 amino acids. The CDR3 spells CAWYSARVDGYTF. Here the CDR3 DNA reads TGTGCCTGGTATTCTGCGAGGGTGGATGGCTACACCTTC.

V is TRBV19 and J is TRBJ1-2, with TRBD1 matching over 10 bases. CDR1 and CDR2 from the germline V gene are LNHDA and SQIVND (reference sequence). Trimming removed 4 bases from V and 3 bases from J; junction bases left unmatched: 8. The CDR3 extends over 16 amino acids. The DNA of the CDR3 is TGTGCCAGTAGTAAGGGACGACAGGGGGCGCACTATGGCTACACCTTC. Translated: CASSKGRQGAHYGYTF.

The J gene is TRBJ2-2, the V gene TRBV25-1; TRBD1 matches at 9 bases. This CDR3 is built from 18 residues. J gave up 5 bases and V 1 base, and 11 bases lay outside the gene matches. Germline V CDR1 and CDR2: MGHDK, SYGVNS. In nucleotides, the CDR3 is TGTGCCAGCAGTGAATTCACCTTGACAGGGGGGCCGACCGGGGAGCTGTTTTTT. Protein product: CASSEFTLTGGPTGELFF. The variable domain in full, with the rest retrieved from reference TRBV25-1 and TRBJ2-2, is EADIYQTPRYLVIGTGKKITLECSQTMGHDKMYWYQQDPGMELHLIHYSYGVNSTEKGDLSSESTVSRIRTEHFPLTLESARPSHTSQYLCASSEFTLTGGPTGELFFGEGSRLTVL.